This T cell receptor beta chain was obtained from a study of shared clonotypes between healthy human individuals. Germline V gene lookup returns CDR1 SNHLY and CDR2 FYNNEI. V lost 3 bases and J 8 bases, leaving 7 bases between the germline ends. The CDR3 contains 11 residues. Study conclusions and caveats: Unshared clonotypes carried lower generation probabilities than those common to all four donors. Represented genetic and exposure-history diversity was restricted by having few donors. Of the naive CD4 clonotypes, roughly 5% were shared across a handful of donors.

Repertoires were generated with immunoSEQ multiplex PCR, while TCRdb's copy carries only in-frame clones and drops some. The sample lists 2 million to 2.5 million clones; under 97% were seen once. On this clone itself: Its antigen is unknown.

The clonotype was recovered from a man younger than 35 in good health. The sample taken for sequencing was naive CD4+ T cells sorted from blood. Documented subset: CD45RA+ positively selected. The chain recombines TRBV2 with TRBJ1-2, with D possibly being TRBD1 (6 bases). The DNA of the CDR3 is TGTGCCAGCAGTGACAGGGGAGGCTACACCTTC. This gives the protein CASSDRGGYTF.